Listed here is a single T cell receptor beta chain. What it binds is unknown. Uncontrolled infection, other autoimmune disease, pregnancy and lactation each barred patients from inclusion. Germline values: CDR1 MNHEY, CDR2 SVGAGI. Unmatched junction bases numbered 4, after V lost 0 bases and J lost 2 bases. The CDR3 runs 16 residues. The data are from a study of T cells in Graves' hyperthyroidism and ophthalmopathy. Amplification targeted TCR beta CDR3 regions from RNA transcripts. During a first-round RT-PCR of the TCR CDR3, the HTBI primer set was used. Using its own MiXCR run on the multiplex PCR reads, TCRdb lists one record per CDR3 protein. The sample lists about 680,000 distinct CDR3 sequences, 30% to 40% occurring once. General observations from the study: Clonotypes that were expanded in thyroid above 0.001 mostly appeared in blood too.

Input material: blood. The TCR originated in a woman aged 40 to 50 with Graves' hyperthyroidism. The V gene is TRBV6-5, the J gene TRBJ2-3, with 8 bases matching TRBD2. CDR3 nucleotide sequence: TGTGCCAGCAGTTACTCCCATAGCGGGACCACAGATACGCAGTATTTT. It specifies CASSYSHSGTTDTQYF.